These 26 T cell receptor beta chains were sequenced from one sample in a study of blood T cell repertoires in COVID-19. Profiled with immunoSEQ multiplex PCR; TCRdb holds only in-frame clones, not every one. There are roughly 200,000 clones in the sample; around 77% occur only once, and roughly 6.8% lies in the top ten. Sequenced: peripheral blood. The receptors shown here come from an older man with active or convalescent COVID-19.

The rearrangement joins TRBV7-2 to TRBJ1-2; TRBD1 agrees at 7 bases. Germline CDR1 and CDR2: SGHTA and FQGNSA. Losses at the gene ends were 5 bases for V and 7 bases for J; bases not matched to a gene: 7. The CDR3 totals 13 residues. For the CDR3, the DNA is TGTGCCAGCAGCGACAGGGAAGAATCTGGCTACACCTTC. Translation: CASSDREESGYTF.

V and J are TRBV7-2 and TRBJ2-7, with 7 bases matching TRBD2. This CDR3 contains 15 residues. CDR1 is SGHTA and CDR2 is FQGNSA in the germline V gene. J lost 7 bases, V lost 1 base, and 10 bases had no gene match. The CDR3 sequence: CASSLDPRGRGEQYF. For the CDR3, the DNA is TGTGCCAGCAGCTTAGATCCGCGGGGGAGGGGAGAGCAGTACTTC. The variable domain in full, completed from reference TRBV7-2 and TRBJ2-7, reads GAGVSQSPSNKVTEKGKDVELRCDPISGHTALYWYRQSLGQGLEFLIYFQGNSAPDKSGLPSDRFSAERTGGSVSTLTIQRTQQEDSAVYLCASSLDPRGRGEQYFGPGTRLTVT.

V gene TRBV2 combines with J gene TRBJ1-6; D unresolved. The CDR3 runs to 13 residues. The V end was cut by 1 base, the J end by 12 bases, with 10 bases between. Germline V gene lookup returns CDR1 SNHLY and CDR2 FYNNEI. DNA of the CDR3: TGTGCCAGCAGTGAAGAGGTTGGAGGACCCCTCCACTTT. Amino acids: CASSEEVGGPLHF.

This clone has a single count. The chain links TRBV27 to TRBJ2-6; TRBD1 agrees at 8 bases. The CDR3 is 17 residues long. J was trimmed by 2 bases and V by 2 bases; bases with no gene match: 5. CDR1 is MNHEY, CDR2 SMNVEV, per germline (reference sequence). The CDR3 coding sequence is TGTGCCAGCAGTTTAAGGCAGGGGGCGGCTGGGGCCAACGTCCTGACTTTC. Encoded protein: CASSLRQGAAGANVLTF.

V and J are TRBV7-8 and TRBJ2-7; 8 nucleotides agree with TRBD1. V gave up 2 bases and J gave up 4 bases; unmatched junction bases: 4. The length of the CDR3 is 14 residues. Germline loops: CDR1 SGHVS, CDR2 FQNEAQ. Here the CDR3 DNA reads TGTGCCAGCAGCTTAACAGGGGGGACTTACGAGCAGTACTTC. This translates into CASSLTGGTYEQYF.

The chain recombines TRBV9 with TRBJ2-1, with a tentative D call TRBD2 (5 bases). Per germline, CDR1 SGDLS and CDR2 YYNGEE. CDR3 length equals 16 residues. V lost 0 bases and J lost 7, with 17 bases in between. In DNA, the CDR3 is TGTGCCAGCAGCGTAGGTGAAAGAGGGAGACTTAATGAGCAGTTCTTC. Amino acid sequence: CASSVGERGRLNEQFF.

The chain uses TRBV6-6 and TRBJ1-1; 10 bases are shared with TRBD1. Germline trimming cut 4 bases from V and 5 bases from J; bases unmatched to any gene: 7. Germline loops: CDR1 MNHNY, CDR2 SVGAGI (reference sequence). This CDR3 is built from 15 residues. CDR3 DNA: TGTGCCAGCAGTTTCGGGACAGGGGCAGGGACTGAAGCTTTCTTT. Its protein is CASSFGTGAGTEAFF.

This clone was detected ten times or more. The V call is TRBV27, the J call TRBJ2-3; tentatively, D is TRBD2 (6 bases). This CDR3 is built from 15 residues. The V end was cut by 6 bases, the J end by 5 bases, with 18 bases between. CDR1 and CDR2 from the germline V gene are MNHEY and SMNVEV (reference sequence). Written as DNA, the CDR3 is TGTGCCAGCAGGTTGGGGGACTCTTGGGGAGATACGCAGTATTTT. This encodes CASRLGDSWGDTQYF.

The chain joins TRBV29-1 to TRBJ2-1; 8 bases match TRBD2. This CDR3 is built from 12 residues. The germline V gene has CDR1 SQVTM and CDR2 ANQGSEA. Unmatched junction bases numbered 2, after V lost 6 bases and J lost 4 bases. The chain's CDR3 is CSVSGGYNEQFF. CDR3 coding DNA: TGCAGCGTCTCGGGGGGGTACAATGAGCAGTTCTTC.

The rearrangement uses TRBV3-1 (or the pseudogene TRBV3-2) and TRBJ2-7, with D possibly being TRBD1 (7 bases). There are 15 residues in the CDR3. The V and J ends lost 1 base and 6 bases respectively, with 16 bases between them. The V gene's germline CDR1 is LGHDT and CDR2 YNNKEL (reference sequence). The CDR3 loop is CASSQGKGAEGEQYF. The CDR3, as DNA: TGTGCCAGCAGCCAAGGGAAGGGGGCGGAGGGCGAGCAGTACTTC.

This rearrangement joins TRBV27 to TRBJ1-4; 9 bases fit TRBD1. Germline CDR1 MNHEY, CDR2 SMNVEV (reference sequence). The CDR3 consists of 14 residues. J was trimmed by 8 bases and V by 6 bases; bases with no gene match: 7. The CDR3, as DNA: TGTGCCAGCAGCCCTAACAGGGGGCGCGAAAAACTGTTTTTT. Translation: CASSPNRGREKLFF.

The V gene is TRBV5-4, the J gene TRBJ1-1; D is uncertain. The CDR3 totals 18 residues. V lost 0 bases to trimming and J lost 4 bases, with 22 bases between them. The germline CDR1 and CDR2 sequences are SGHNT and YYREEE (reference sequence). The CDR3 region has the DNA TGTGCCAGCAGCTTGGGCGGGGTAGGCAGATTCTCTTCCACTGAAGCTTTCTTT. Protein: CASSLGGVGRFSSTEAFF.

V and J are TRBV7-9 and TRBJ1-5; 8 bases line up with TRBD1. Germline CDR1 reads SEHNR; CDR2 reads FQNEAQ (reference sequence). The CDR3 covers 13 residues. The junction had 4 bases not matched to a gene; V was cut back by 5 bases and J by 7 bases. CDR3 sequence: CASSPTGAQPQHF. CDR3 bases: TGTGCCAGCAGCCCGACAGGGGCACAGCCCCAGCATTTT.

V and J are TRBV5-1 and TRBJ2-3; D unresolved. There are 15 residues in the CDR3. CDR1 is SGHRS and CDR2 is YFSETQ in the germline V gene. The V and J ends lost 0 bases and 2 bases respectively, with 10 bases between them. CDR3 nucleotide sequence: TGCGCCAGCAGCTTGGAGCGCAACCCCACAGATACGCAGTATTTT. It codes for CASSLERNPTDTQYF.

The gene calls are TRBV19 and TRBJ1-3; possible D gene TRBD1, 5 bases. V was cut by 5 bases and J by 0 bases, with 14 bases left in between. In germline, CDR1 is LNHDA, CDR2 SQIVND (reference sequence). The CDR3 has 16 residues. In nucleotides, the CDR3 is TGTGCCAGTAGTCCGGGACTTCCAGGCTCTGGAAACACCATATATTTT. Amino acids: CASSPGLPGSGNTIYF. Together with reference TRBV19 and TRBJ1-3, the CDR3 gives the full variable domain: DGGITQSPKYLFRKEGQNVTLSCEQNLNHDAMYWYRQDPGQGLRLIYYSQIVNDFQKGDIAEGYSVSREKKESFPLTVTSAQKNPTAFYLCASSPGLPGSGNTIYFGEGSWLTVV.

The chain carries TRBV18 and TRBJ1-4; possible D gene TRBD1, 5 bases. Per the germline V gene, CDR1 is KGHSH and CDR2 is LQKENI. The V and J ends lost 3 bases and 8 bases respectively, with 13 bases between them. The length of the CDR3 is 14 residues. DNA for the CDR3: TGTGCCAGCTCACCCCAGGGTACCAGGGAAAAACTGTTTTTT. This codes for CASSPQGTREKLFF.

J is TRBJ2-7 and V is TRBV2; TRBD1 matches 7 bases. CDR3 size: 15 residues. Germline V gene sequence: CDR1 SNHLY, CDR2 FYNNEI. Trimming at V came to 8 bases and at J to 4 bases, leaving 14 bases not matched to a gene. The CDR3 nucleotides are TGTGCCAGCTCCGTCCGGGGAACAGGGGAATACGAGCAGTACTTC. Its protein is CASSVRGTGEYEQYF.

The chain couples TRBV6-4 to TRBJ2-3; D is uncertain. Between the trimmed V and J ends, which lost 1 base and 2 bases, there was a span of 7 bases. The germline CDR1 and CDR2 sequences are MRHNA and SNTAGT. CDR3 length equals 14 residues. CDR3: CASSDWPSTDTQYF. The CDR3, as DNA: TGTGCCAGCAGTGACTGGCCATCCACAGATACGCAGTATTTT.

In nucleotides, the CDR3 is TGTGCCAGCAGTGAATGGGGCATCTATGGCTACACCTTC. Translation: CASSEWGIYGYTF. The chain uses TRBV6-1 and TRBJ1-2; possible D gene TRBD1, 5 bases. Trimming removed 2 bases from V and 4 bases from J, with 8 bases in between. This CDR3 has 13 amino acids. Germline CDR1 reads MNHNS; CDR2 reads SASEGT.

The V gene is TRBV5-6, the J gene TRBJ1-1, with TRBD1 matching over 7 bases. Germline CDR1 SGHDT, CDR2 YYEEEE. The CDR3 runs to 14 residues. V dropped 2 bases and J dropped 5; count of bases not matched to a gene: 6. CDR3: CASSLQGKGTEAFF. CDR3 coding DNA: TGTGCCAGCAGCTTACAGGGGAAGGGAACTGAAGCTTTCTTT.

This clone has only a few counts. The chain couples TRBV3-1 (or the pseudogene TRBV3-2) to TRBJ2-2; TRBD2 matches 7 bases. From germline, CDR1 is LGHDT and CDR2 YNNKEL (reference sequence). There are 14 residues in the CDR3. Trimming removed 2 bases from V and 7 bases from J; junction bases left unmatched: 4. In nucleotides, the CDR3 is TGTGCCAGCAGCCAAATCAGGGAGGGCGGGGAGCTGTTTTTT. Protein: CASSQIREGGELFF.

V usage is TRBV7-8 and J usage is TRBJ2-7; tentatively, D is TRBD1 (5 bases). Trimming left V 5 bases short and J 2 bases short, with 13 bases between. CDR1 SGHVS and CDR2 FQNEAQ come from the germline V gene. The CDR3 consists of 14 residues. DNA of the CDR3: TGTGCCAGCAGCACCAGGGTTGGGCCCTACGAGCAGTACTTC. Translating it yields CASSTRVGPYEQYF. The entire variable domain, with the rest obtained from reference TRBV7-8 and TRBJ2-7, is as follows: GAGVSQSPRYKVAKRGQDVALRCDPISGHVSLFWYQQALGQGPEFLTYFQNEAQLDKSGLPSDRFFAERPEGSVSTLKIQRTQQEDSAVYLCASSTRVGPYEQYFGPGTRLTVT.

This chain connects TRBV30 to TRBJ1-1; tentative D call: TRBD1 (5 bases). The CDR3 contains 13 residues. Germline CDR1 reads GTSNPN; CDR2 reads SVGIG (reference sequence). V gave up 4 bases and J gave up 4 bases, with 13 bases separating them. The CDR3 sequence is CAWTKLGGTEAFF. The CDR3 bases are TGTGCCTGGACGAAGTTGGGGGGCACTGAAGCTTTCTTT.

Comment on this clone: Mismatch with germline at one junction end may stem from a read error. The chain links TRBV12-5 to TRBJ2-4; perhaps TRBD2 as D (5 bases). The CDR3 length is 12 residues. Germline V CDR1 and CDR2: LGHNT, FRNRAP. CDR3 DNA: TGTGCTAGTGGTTTAGAGGGCAACAATCAGTACTTC. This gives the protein CASGLEGNNQYF. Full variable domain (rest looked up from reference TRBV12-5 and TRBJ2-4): DARVTQTPRHKVTEMGQEVTMRCQPILGHNTVFWYRQTMMQGLELLAYFRNRAPLDDSGMPKDRFSAEMPDATLATLKIQPSEPRDSAVYFCASGLEGNNQYFGAGTRLSVL.

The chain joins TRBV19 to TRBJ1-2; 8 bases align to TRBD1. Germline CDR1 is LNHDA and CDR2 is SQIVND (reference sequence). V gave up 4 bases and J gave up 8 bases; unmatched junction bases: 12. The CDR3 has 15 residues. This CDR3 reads CASSNWGRGLRGYTF. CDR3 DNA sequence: TGTGCCAGTAGTAACTGGGGCAGGGGGCTAAGAGGCTACACCTTC.

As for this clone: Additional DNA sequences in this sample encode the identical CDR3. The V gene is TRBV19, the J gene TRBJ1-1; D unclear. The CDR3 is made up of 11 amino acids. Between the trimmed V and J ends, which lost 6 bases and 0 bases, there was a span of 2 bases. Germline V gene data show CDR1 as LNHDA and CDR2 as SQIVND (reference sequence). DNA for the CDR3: TGTGCCAGTAGCATGAACACTGAAGCTTTCTTT. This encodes CASSMNTEAFF.